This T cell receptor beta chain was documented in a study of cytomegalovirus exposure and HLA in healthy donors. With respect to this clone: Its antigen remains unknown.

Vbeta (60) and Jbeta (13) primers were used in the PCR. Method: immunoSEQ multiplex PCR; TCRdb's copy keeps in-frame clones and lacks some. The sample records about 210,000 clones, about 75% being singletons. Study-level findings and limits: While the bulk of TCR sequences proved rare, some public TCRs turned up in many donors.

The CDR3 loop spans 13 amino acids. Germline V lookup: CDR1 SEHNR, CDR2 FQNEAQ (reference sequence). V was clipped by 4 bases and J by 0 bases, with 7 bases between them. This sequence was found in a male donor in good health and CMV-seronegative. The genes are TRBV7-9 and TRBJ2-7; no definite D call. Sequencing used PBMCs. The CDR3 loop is CASSSRSSYEQYF. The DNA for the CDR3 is TGTGCCAGCAGCTCAAGGAGCTCCTACGAGCAGTACTTC.